This TCR beta chain was sequenced for a study of T cells in Graves' hyperthyroidism and ophthalmopathy. Whole-study context: Peripheral blood specimens were obtained at initial diagnosis, prior to any treatment.

The source material, RNA transcripts, was used to amplify TCR beta CDR3 regions. During a first-round RT-PCR of the TCR CDR3, the HTBI primer set was used. In TCRdb, the multiplex PCR reads were re-called with MiXCR into one record per CDR3 protein. The table records 660,000 or so distinct CDR3 sequences, 20% of them present only once. This CDR3 comprises 15 residues. In germline, CDR1 is MDHEN, CDR2 SYDVKM. Trimming shortened V by 3 bases and J by 4 bases, and 16 bases separated the two germline ends. Those patients with uncontrolled infection, other autoimmune disease, pregnancy or lactation were excluded. Diagnostic assessment was based on clinical symptoms, serum thyroxine and TRAb, thyroid ultrasound and orbital computed tomography. Findings of the study overall: The model forecast ophthalmopathy, anticipating it by a median around 6.5 months before onset.

This clonotype was counted at least ten times. Its matching antigen is unknown. This clonotype originated in a man under 40 with Graves' ophthalmopathy. Sequences were obtained from blood. The chain combines TRBV28 with TRBJ2-7; D is unclear. DNA of the CDR3: TGTGCCAGCAGTTTGAACAACCTCCTGCCTTACGAGCAGTACTTC. This codes for CASSLNNLLPYEQYF.